This T cell receptor beta chain was identified during a study of post-analysis software for immune sequencing data (dated by TCRdb to between 2014 and 2017). In the study overall: The recorded disease courses included relapsing-remitting, secondary progressive and progressive-relapsing multiple sclerosis, and some patients had no subtype annotation. The multiple sclerosis patient repertoires were compared with some twelve previously published healthy control repertoires from donors aged roughly 6 to 27 years. A subset of samples was prepared in parallel using single-end sample barcoding, then pooled and co-amplified after Illumina adapter ligation.

The sample holds a few counts of this clonotype. Its antigen remains undetermined. No per-base quality is available; no much larger clone lies one base away. TCR beta repertoires were profiled from peripheral blood of about a dozen young patients with multiple sclerosis to demonstrate the VDJtools post-analysis software. The multiple sclerosis patients were children and adolescents ranging in age from 6 to 15 years. Spanning cysteine to phenylalanine, the CDR3 consists of 15 amino acids. Left in the record is the CDR3 DNA by itself, 45 bases read in frame from the first base. Relative to germline, V is 6 bases shorter and J is 6 bases shorter, with 20 bases between their ends. Library creation used PCR. Sequenced on an Illumina HiSeq 2500. Unique molecular identifiers were incorporated into TCR beta cDNA libraries to reduce PCR and sequencing biases. Per 1 to 10 million input T cells, approximately 500,000 cDNA molecules were obtained, such that each molecule approximated one T cell. The same protocol used for the earlier healthy control dataset was applied to prepare and sequence the patient libraries. Samples belonging to the same batch were prepared together, multiplexed and sequenced on a shared HiSeq lane. In the source study's methods: Raw barcoded reads were processed with MIGEC, discarding single-read molecular identifier groups before consensus assembly and CDR3 extraction. VDJtools was used for post-analysis of the clonotype tables, with diversity normalized by down-sampling every dataset to the smallest sample size. Repertoire overlap clustering matched CDR3 amino acid but not nucleotide sequences to correct batch-related cross-sample contamination. The public reads were run again by TCRdb, first through fastp at Q25 and then through MiXCR, and only productive beta chains were kept. Rows merge per CDR3 protein into single entries with the most common DNA and genes. None of the V and J calls come from the authors' own analysis; TCRdb made them. Across this sample there are under 650,000 distinct CDR3 sequences, with about 40% seen only once. Of the sample, about 1.5% is held by the ten largest clones.

Overall study outcomes, separate from this receptor: When samples were clustered directly using the F measure, samples prepared in the same batch co-clustered strongly, which prompted a batch-effect correction. The control group was slightly older than the multiple sclerosis patient group. Significantly lower normalized Chao1 diversity was found in multiple sclerosis patients than in controls, suggesting substantial peripheral T-cell clonal expansion. Patients showed significantly higher frequencies than controls for five TRBV segments, among them TRBV5-6, TRBV5-1 and TRBV20-1.

Input material: blood. The chain uses TRBV12-3 or TRBV12-4 and TRBJ1-2; a confident D gene designation cannot be given. This TCR was recovered from a girl aged 5-17 years with multiple sclerosis. The DNA sequence follows: TGTGCCAGCAGGTCAGCCTGGGAGGGTAAAAATGGCTACACCTTC. Translated, this is CASRSAWEGKNGYTF.